This T cell receptor beta chain was retrieved from a study of CD8+CD57+ T cells in acquired aplastic anemia. Study-wide background: Recorded DNA amounts for sorted CD4+ and CD8+ cells had an average of 3.2 ug.

CDR3 length: 13 amino acids. Per germline, CDR1 DFQATT and CDR2 SNEGSKA (reference sequence). Concerning this clonotype itself: Its target is unknown.

Profiling of TCR beta VDJ combinations and CDR3 sequences used genomic DNA as template. Via MiXCR, TCRdb re-called the reads, giving one row per CDR3 protein. The data contain approximately 190,000 distinct CDR3 sequences, less than 65% of them singletons. Whole-study findings and limits: CD8+ Simpson's diversity did not differ significantly between patients and controls. Both patients and controls carried the same twenty-nine CD8+ CDR3 sequences.

The chain employs TRBV20-1 and TRBJ2-5; no clear D gene. The J call may not be correct, given that the DNA end is closer to TRBJ2-7. This clonotype was sampled from a human donor with severe aplastic anemia or a healthy control (not recorded which). Specimen: sorted CD4+, CD8+, or CD8+CD57+ T cells (not recorded which) from PBMCs. CDR3 bases: TGCAGTGCCGTTCTGGTCAATACGAACGAGCAGTACTTC. Translated: CSAVLVNTNEQYF.